One sample yielded the 6 T cell receptor beta chains listed below, sequenced in a study of ipilimumab plus nivolumab after autologous stem cell transplantation. Some clones are missing from TCRdb's copy, which holds only in-frame ones; the method was immunoSEQ multiplex PCR. The table includes 15,000 to 20,000 clones, approximately 75% detected once. Material: PBMCs, obtained in a trial of ipilimumab plus nivolumab as post-transplant consolidation. The receptor set was obtained from a male donor with diffuse large B-cell lymphoma.

This sequence joins TRBV6-5 and TRBJ1-4, with D tentatively TRBD1 (5 bases). The length of the CDR3 is 15 residues. Trimming took 2 bases from V and 3 from J, leaving 10 bases between them. Germline CDR1 and CDR2: MNHEY and SVGAGI. The CDR3 is CASSYKDKSNEKLFF. DNA of the CDR3: TGTGCCAGCAGTTACAAGGACAAATCTAATGAAAAACTGTTTTTT.

The chain employs TRBV7-9 and TRBJ1-4; the D gene is possibly TRBD1 (5 bases). Trimming pared 3 bases from V and 2 bases from J, leaving 7 bases between. Germline CDR1 is SEHNR and CDR2 is FQNEAQ (reference sequence). The CDR3 covers 14 residues. The CDR3: CASSFRETNEKLFF. In DNA form, the CDR3 reads TGTGCCAGCAGCTTCAGGGAGACTAATGAAAAACTGTTTTTT.

The V gene is TRBV7-6, the J gene TRBJ1-6; 8 bases map to TRBD1. After removal of 3 bases from V and 10 bases from J, the junction contained 5 bases not matched to a gene. The CDR3 spans 14 residues. CDR1 is SGHVS and CDR2 is FNYEAQ in the germline V gene. The CDR3 protein is CASSFSAGGSPLHF. The DNA for the CDR3 is TGTGCCAGCAGCTTTTCGGCAGGGGGCTCACCCCTCCACTTT.

V gene TRBV5-8 combines with J gene TRBJ1-2; unclear D gene. The germline CDR1 and CDR2 sequences are SGHTS and YDEGEE. The CDR3 totals 14 residues. Trimming stripped 0 bases from V and 3 bases from J, with 9 bases between. CDR3 sequence reads: CASSLGWVDYGYTF. Here the CDR3 DNA reads TGTGCCAGCAGCTTGGGGTGGGTTGACTATGGCTACACCTTC. Using reference TRBV5-8 and TRBJ1-2 for the parts outside the CDR3, the full variable domain is EAGVTQSPTHLIKTRGQQATLRCSPISGHTSVYWYQQALGLGLQFLLWYDEGEERNRGNFPPRFSGRQFPNYSSELNVNALELEDSALYLCASSLGWVDYGYTFGSGTRLTVV.

The V and J genes are TRBV11-3 and TRBJ2-7; possible D gene TRBD1, 6 bases. V lost 6 bases, J lost 11 bases, and 23 bases lay in between. The CDR3 has 14 residues. Per the germline V gene, CDR1 is SGHNT and CDR2 is YENEEA. The CDR3 region has the DNA TGTGCCAGCAGACCGGACGGGCTGCAGGGGAAGGAGTACTTC. Amino acid sequence: CASRPDGLQGKEYF. Filled out from reference TRBV11-3 and TRBJ2-7, the complete variable domain reads EAGVVQSPRYKIIEKKQPVAFWCNPISGHNTLYWYLQNLGQGPELLIRYENEEAVDDSQLPKDRFSAERLKGVDSTLKIQPAELGDSAVYLCASRPDGLQGKEYFGPGTRLTVT.

V usage is TRBV6-5 and J usage is TRBJ1-1; D is uncertain. The V gene lost 4 bases and the J gene lost 1 base, with 7 bases spanning the gap. The germline V gene has CDR1 MNHEY and CDR2 SVGAGI. There are 13 residues in the CDR3. The CDR3 coding sequence is TGTGCCAGCAGTTCCGGAACGAACACTGAAGCTTTCTTT. Protein: CASSSGTNTEAFF.